The T cell receptor (beta chain) described here comes from a study of post-analysis software for immune sequencing data. On this clonotype itself: Its antigen is unknown.

Built from TCR beta cDNA, the libraries had unique molecular identifiers in them. Once about 0.95 to 10 million T cells were used, roughly 0.5 million cDNA molecules resulted. TCRdb used MiXCR to reprocess the PCR reads, holding one entry per CDR3 protein. Of 800,000 to 950,000 distinct CDR3 sequences listed, about 53% are singletons. General observations from the study: With F measure, samples from one preparation batch clustered together strongly. There was significantly lower normalized Chao1 diversity in multiple sclerosis patients than in controls.

The sample taken for sequencing was blood. The receptor's source is a girl aged 10 to 17 with multiple sclerosis.

CDR3 coding DNA: TGTGCCAGCAGTTACGGGCTGAGCTCCTACGAGCAGTACTTC. This codes for CASSYGLSSYEQYF. J is TRBJ2-7 and V is TRBV6-6; no reliable D call. Trimming took 2 bases from V and 0 from J, leaving 8 bases between them. This CDR3 is built from 14 residues. CDR1 and CDR2 (germline): MNHNY, SVGAGI (reference sequence).